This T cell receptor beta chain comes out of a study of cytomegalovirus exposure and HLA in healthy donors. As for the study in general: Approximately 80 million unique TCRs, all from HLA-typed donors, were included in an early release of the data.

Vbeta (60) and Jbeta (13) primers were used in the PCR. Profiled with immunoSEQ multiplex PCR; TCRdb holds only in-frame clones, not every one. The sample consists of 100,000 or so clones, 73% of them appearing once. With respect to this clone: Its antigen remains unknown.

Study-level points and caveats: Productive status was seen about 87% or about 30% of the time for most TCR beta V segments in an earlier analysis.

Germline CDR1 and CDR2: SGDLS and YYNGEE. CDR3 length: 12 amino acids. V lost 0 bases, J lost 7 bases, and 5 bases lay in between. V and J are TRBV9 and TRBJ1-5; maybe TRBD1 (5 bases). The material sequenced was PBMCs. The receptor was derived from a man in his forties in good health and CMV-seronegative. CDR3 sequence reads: CASSVEGQPQHF. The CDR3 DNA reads TGTGCCAGCAGCGTAGAGGGGCAGCCCCAGCATTTT.